This T cell receptor (beta chain) emerged from a study of blood T cell repertoires in COVID-19. The CDR3 length is 14 residues. Germline lookup yields CDR1 MDHEN and CDR2 SYDVKM. V trimming: 4 bases; J trimming: 2 bases; junction bases outside the gene matches: 1. The protocol was immunoSEQ multiplex PCR, while the TCRdb copy is restricted to in-frame clones and leaves out a portion. The data hold 65,000 to 80,000 clones, with 88% observed a single time. The chain links TRBV28 to TRBJ1-5; 8 bases fit TRBD1. Material: peripheral blood. The sequence was obtained from a man aged 45-60 years with active COVID-19. The CDR3 region has the DNA TGTGCCAGCAGTTCGGGACAGGGCAATCAGCCCCAGCATTTT. Translated: CASSSGQGNQPQHF. Supplemented by reference TRBV28 and TRBJ1-5, the full variable domain reads DVKVTQSSRYLVKRTGEKVFLECVQDMDHENMFWYRQDPGLGLRLIYFSYDVKMKEKGDIPEGYSVSREKKERFSLILESASTNQTSMYLCASSSGQGNQPQHFGDGTRLSIL.